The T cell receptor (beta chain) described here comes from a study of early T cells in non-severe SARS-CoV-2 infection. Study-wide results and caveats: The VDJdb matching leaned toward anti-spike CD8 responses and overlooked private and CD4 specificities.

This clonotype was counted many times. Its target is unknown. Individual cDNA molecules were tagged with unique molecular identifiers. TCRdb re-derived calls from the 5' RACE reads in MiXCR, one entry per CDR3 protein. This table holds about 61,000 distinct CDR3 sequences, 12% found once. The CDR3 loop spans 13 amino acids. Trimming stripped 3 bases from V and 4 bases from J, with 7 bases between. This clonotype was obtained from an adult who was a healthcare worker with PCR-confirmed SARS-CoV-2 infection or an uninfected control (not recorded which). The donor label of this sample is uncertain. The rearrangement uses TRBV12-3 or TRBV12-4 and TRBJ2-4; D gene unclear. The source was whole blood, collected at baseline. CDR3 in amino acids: CASSFTSKNIQYF. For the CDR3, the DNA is TGTGCCAGCAGTTTTACCTCTAAAAACATTCAGTACTTC.